This T cell receptor beta chain was identified during a study of T cell repertoires in cytomegalovirus infection. Study-level results: Summed public TCR beta family frequency identified CMV carriers bearing the relevant HLA.

Comment on this clonotype: Its antigen is not identified.

The length of the CDR3 is 15 residues. CDR1 and CDR2 (germline): MDHEN, SYDVKM. V shed 4 bases and J shed 0 bases, with 13 bases lying between them. From the reads, TCRdb called clonotypes with MiXCR, one entry per CDR3 protein. The sample shows under 150,000 distinct CDR3 sequences, more than 20% of them seen only once. The chain recombines TRBV28 with TRBJ2-7; D is perhaps TRBD1 or TRBD2 (5 bases each). This TCR was recovered from a human donor in good health (CMV status not recorded). Some clones in this sample may be carry-over from other donors' samples. What was sequenced was PBMCs, sequenced either directly or after in vitro stimulation (not recorded which). The CDR3 sequence: CASSSRGLSSYEQYF. The CDR3 nucleotides read TGTGCCAGCAGTTCGAGGGGTTTAAGCTCCTACGAGCAGTACTTC.